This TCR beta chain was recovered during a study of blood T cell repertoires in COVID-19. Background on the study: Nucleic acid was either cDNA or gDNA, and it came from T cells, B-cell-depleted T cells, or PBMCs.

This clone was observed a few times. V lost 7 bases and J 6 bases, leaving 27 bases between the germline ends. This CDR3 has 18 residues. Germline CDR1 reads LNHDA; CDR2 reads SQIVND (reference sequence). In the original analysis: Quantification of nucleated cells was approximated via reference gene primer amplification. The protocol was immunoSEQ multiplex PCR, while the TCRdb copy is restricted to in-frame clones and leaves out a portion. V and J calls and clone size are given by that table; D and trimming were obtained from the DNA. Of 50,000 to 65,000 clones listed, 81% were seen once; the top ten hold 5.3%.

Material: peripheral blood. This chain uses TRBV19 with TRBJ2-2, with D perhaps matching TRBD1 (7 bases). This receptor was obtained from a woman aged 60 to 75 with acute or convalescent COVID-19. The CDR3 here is CASTPVVGRGEFPGELFF. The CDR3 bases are TGTGCCAGTACCCCGGTAGTGGGCAGGGGGGAGTTCCCCGGGGAGCTGTTTTTT.